A selection of T cell receptor beta chains follows, all from one sample in a study of shared clonotypes between healthy human individuals. The assay was immunoSEQ multiplex PCR, and TCRdb's table has in-frame clones only and misses some. The sample contains about 490,000 clones, 79% of which appear only once. Sequencing input: PBMCs. These receptors came from a woman between 35 and 50 years old in good health. Some clones in this sample may be carry-over from other donors' samples. The CDR3 runs from the conserved cysteine through the conserved F or W. The D gene is left open where the match is weak. Clone size is shown for a subset of rows, as once, few, many or a class of expanded clone.

V gene	clone size	D gene	J gene	CDR3 protein	CDR3 DNA
TRBV28	once	NA	TRBJ2-7	CASSPPGGTSEQYF	TGTGCCAGCAGTCCCCCCGGGGGCACCTCCGAGCAGTACTTC
TRBV28	NA	NA	TRBJ1-4	CASIPGVATNEKLFF	TGTGCCAGCATACCAGGGGTTGCAACTAATGAAAAACTGTTTTTT
TRBV28	NA	NA	TRBJ1-4	CASSFSSGEKLFF	TGTGCCAGCAGTTTTTCGTCCGGTGAAAAACTGTTTTTT
TRBV6-6	once	NA	TRBJ1-2	CASSKDHGYTF	TGTGCCAGCAGTAAGGACCATGGCTACACCTTC
TRBV29-1	NA	NA	TRBJ1-5	CSVVLGGRSRNQPQHF	TGCAGCGTTGTCTTGGGCGGACGCTCCAGAAATCAGCCCCAGCATTTT
TRBV7-6	NA	NA	TRBJ1-1	CASSSTLGGGGTEAFF	TGTGCCAGCAGCTCCACCCTGGGGGGAGGTGGCACTGAAGCTTTCTTT
TRBV9	few	TRBD2	TRBJ2-5	CASSVGGRDVETQYF	TGTGCCAGCAGCGTAGGCGGGAGGGATGTAGAGACCCAGTACTTC
TRBV4-2	NA	NA	TRBJ2-7	CASSQLGDKTYEQYF	TGTGCCAGCAGCCAGTTGGGGGACAAGACCTACGAGCAGTACTTC
TRBV5-5	NA	TRBD2	TRBJ2-1	CASSVRGTSGLNEQFF	TGTGCCAGCAGCGTGAGAGGGACTAGCGGTCTCAATGAGCAGTTCTTC
TRBV15	NA	NA	TRBJ2-1	CATSRDRADGFF	TGTGCCACCAGCAGAGATAGGGCAGATGGGTTCTTC
TRBV2	NA	NA	TRBJ2-1	CASSLRGWGDEQFF	TGTGCCAGCTCTCTTAGGGGGTGGGGAGATGAGCAGTTCTTC
TRBV7-3	many	TRBD1	TRBJ2-7	CARQGEDYEQYF	TGTGCCAGACAGGGGGAGGACTACGAGCAGTACTTC
TRBV6-1	NA	TRBD2	TRBJ2-2	CASAREGANTGELFF	TGTGCCAGCGCGAGGGAGGGCGCGAACACCGGGGAGCTGTTTTTT
TRBV4-1	once	TRBD2	TRBJ2-1	CASSREGRYNEQFF	TGCGCCAGCAGCCGGGAGGGCCGGTACAATGAGCAGTTCTTC
TRBV28	NA	TRBD1	TRBJ2-7	CASSRGTGFSYEQYF	TGTGCCAGCAGCCGAGGGACAGGTTTTTCCTACGAGCAGTACTTC
TRBV5-1	NA	TRBD2	TRBJ2-5	CASSLGQYLAEGRETQYF	TGCGCCAGCAGCTTGGGGCAGTATCTAGCGGAGGGAAGAGAGACCCAGTACTTC
TRBV5-1	NA	NA	TRBJ2-6	CASSLRQDAANVLTF	TGCGCCAGCAGCTTGCGGCAAGATGCGGCCAACGTCCTGACTTTC
TRBV6-1	NA	TRBD1	TRBJ2-7	CAGRGGQGSSYEQYF	TGTGCCGGCCGTGGAGGACAGGGGTCCTCCTACGAGCAGTACTTC
TRBV15	NA	NA	TRBJ2-3	CATSRPLTGGTDTQYF	TGTGCCACCAGCAGACCACTCACTGGAGGCACAGATACGCAGTATTTT
TRBV7-2	NA	NA	TRBJ2-3	CASSPRGQGTDTQYF	TGTGCCAGCAGCCCCCGGGGCCAGGGGACAGATACGCAGTATTTT
TRBV9	NA	TRBD2	TRBJ2-2	CASSAAGLAGPPNTGELFF	TGTGCCAGCAGCGCTGCGGGACTAGCGGGACCTCCGAACACCGGGGAGCTGTTTTTT
TRBV5-6	once	NA	TRBJ2-3	CASSSTRRFTDTQYF	TGTGCCAGCAGCTCGACCAGGAGATTCACAGATACGCAGTATTTT
TRBV7-5	NA	NA	TRBJ2-5	CARRMNRGQPQETQYF	TGTGCCAGAAGAATGAACCGGGGGCAGCCACAAGAGACCCAGTACTTC
TRBV28	NA	NA	TRBJ2-6	CASSPLLGQSSGANVLTF	TGTGCCAGCAGCCCGCTTTTGGGACAAAGCTCTGGGGCCAACGTCCTGACCTTC
TRBV6-5	NA	TRBD2	TRBJ2-3	CASSYGAGGTDTQYF	TGTGCCAGCAGTTACGGAGCGGGAGGGACAGATACGCAGTATTTT
TRBV2	NA	NA	TRBJ2-7	CASSERTSLIEQYF	TGTGCCAGCAGTGAACGGACGTCCCTCATCGAGCAGTACTTC
TRBV25-1	once	TRBD1	TRBJ2-2	CASSELGDRYYDTGELFF	TGTGCCAGCAGTGAATTAGGGGACAGGTATTATGACACCGGGGAGCTGTTTTTT
TRBV28	NA	NA	TRBJ1-5	CASHEEIGNQPQHF	TGTGCCAGCCACGAGGAAATAGGCAATCAGCCCCAGCATTTT
TRBV5-4	NA	NA	TRBJ1-1	CASSLAGGMNTEAFF	TGTGCCAGCAGCTTGGCGGGGGGAATGAACACTGAAGCTTTCTTT
TRBV7-6	NA	NA	TRBJ2-2	CASSRSQRAANTGELFF	TGTGCCAGCAGCCGTTCCCAGAGGGCCGCGAACACCGGGGAGCTGTTTTTT
TRBV29-1	NA	NA	TRBJ1-5	CSVRQDSNQPQHF	TGCAGCGTTCGGCAAGATAGCAATCAGCCCCAGCATTTT
TRBV28	once	TRBD2	TRBJ2-7	CASSPPGLAGVGQYF	TGTGCCAGCAGTCCGCCCGGACTAGCGGGAGTAGGGCAGTACTTC
TRBV18	NA	NA	TRBJ2-7	CASSPRGGSISYEQYF	TGTGCCAGCTCACCACGGGGTGGGAGCATCTCCTACGAGCAGTACTTC
TRBV27	few	NA	TRBJ2-7	CASSPDGGRPSYEQYF	TGTGCCAGCAGTCCCGACGGCGGTCGTCCCTCCTACGAGCAGTACTTC
TRBV6-1	NA	TRBD2	TRBJ2-3	CASSENRLAGAPDTQYF	TGTGCCAGCAGTGAAAATCGACTAGCGGGAGCACCAGATACGCAGTATTTT
TRBV19	NA	TRBD1	TRBJ1-1	CASSAGGLGRNGTEAFF	TGTGCCAGTAGTGCAGGGGGATTAGGGAGGAACGGGACTGAAGCTTTCTTT
TRBV6-1	NA	TRBD1	TRBJ2-7	CASSGDRDNEQYF	TGTGCCAGCAGTGGGGACAGGGACAACGAGCAGTACTTC
TRBV28	NA	TRBD2	TRBJ2-7	CACRSGDYEQYF	TGTGCCTGCCGTAGCGGGGACTACGAGCAGTACTTC
TRBV10-3	NA	NA	TRBJ2-5	CAISPGGQETQYF	TGTGCCATCTCCCCCGGGGGCCAAGAGACCCAGTACTTC
TRBV19	NA	TRBD2	TRBJ2-3	CASSPTSGYTDTQYF	TGTGCCAGTAGTCCGACTAGCGGGTACACAGATACGCAGTATTTT
TRBV19	NA	TRBD1	TRBJ1-2	CASSLPGQGNYGYTF	TGTGCCAGTAGCCTACCGGGACAGGGGAACTATGGCTACACCTTC
TRBV5-1	NA	TRBD2	TRBJ2-1	CASSQGLAPSSYNEQFF	TGCGCCAGCAGCCAGGGACTAGCGCCGAGCTCCTACAATGAGCAGTTCTTC
TRBV4-2	NA	TRBD1	TRBJ1-4	CASSQEQGATNEKLFF	TGTGCCAGCAGCCAAGAACAGGGGGCAACTAATGAAAAACTGTTTTTT
TRBV30	NA	NA	TRBJ1-5	CAWSVQFGNQPQHF	TGTGCCTGGAGTGTACAATTTGGCAATCAGCCCCAGCATTTT
TRBV7-8	NA	NA	TRBJ2-5	CASSLAGAETQYF	TGTGCCAGCAGCTTAGCTGGAGCGGAGACCCAGTACTTC
TRBV5-1	NA	NA	TRBJ2-3	CASSLAGGDTQYF	TGCGCCAGCAGCTTGGCAGGGGGGGATACGCAGTATTTT
TRBV2	NA	NA	TRBJ1-2	CASSESVGGGDGYTF	TGTGCCAGCAGTGAAAGTGTTGGTGGGGGCGACGGCTACACCTTC
TRBV19	NA	NA	TRBJ1-2	CASRRERLGYTF	TGTGCCAGTAGAAGGGAGCGGTTGGGCTACACCTTC
TRBV4-3	NA	NA	TRBJ2-4	CASSQGVGNIQYF	TGCGCCAGCAGCCAAGGGGTGGGAAACATTCAGTACTTC
TRBV2	NA	TRBD1	TRBJ1-1	CASRSPTGGHTEAFF	TGTGCCAGCAGGTCCCCAACAGGGGGCCACACTGAAGCTTTCTTT
TRBV9	few	TRBD2	TRBJ2-3	CASSVGAGGTDTQYF	TGTGCCAGCAGCGTAGGAGCGGGGGGCACAGATACGCAGTATTTT
TRBV12-1	NA	NA	TRBJ2-5	CASSWGFWCRQGRGVQETQYF	TGTGCCAGCAGCTGGGGGTTCTGGTGTCGACAGGGGCGAGGGGTCCAAGAGACCCAGTACTTC
TRBV19	NA	NA	TRBJ2-1	CASSAIGPLGRQFF	TGTGCCAGTAGCGCAATCGGGCCTCTAGGGAGGCAGTTCTTC
TRBV28	NA	NA	TRBJ2-7	CASSTPGLVNEQYF	TGTGCCAGCAGCACCCCGGGACTTGTCAACGAGCAGTACTTC
TRBV28	once	NA	TRBJ1-1	CASSPPPWGRTEAFF	TGTGCCAGCAGTCCCCCGCCGTGGGGGAGAACTGAAGCTTTCTTT